This T cell receptor beta chain comes out of a study of T cells in Graves' hyperthyroidism and ophthalmopathy. Study findings and constraints: Model output signaled ophthalmopathy a median approximately 6 months ahead of onset.

There were TCR beta CDR3 regions amplified from RNA transcripts. The TCR CDR3 was amplified in a first-round RT-PCR using the HTBI primer set. TCRdb analysed the multiplex PCR reads with MiXCR anew, one entry per CDR3 protein. The profile shows fewer than 650,000 distinct CDR3 sequences, 14% of them singletons. Newly diagnosed hyperthyroidism patients aged 18 to 65 years had disease lasting under 2 months. Diagnoses were established using clinical symptoms, serum thyroxine and TRAb, thyroid ultrasound and orbital computed tomography. This clonotype was seen only a few times. Its antigen is not known. From germline, CDR1 is SEHNR and CDR2 FQNEAQ (reference sequence). Trimming removed 5 bases from V and 8 bases from J; junction bases left unmatched: 8. This CDR3 is 14 amino acids long.

The chain has TRBV7-9 and TRBJ1-4; TRBD1 aligns across 7 bases. The sequenced sample was blood. The TCR comes from a woman aged 25-40 years with Graves' hyperthyroidism that later progressed to Graves' ophthalmopathy. Written as DNA, the CDR3 is TGTGCCAGCAGCCTCGGGACAGAGGGGGAAAAACTGTTTTTT. This translates into CASSLGTEGEKLFF.